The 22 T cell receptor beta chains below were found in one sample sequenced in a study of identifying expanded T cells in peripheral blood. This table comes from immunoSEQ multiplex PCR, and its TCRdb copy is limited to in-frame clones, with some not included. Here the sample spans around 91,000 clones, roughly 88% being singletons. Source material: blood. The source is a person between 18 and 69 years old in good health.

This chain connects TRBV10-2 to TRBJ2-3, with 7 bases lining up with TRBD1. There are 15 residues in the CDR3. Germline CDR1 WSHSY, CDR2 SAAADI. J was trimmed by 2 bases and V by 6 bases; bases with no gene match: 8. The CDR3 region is CASRLGDSPTDTQYF. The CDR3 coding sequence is TGCGCCAGCAGGCTCGGGGACAGCCCCACAGATACGCAGTATTTT.

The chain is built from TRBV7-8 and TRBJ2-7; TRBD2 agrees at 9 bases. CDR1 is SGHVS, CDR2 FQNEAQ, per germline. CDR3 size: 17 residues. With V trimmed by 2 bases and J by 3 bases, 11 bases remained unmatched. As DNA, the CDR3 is TGTGCCAGCAGCTTATCAGGGGAGGCTAGCGGGGACTACGAGCAGTACTTC. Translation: CASSLSGEASGDYEQYF.

CDR3 DNA sequence: TGTGCCAGCAGCTCCACAGGGGAATTAGATACGCAGTATTTT. Translating it yields CASSSTGELDTQYF. The chain combines TRBV9 with TRBJ2-3, with 7 bases that match TRBD1. This CDR3 region has 14 residues. V lost 4 bases, J lost 5 bases, and 7 bases stayed unmatched. In germline, CDR1 is SGDLS, CDR2 YYNGEE. The full variable domain, its missing parts supplied by reference TRBV9 and TRBJ2-3, is DSGVTQTPKHLITATGQRVTLRCSPRSGDLSVYWYQQSLDQGLQFLIQYYNGEERAKGNILERFSAQQFPDLHSELNLSSLELGDSALYFCASSSTGELDTQYFGPGTRLTVL.

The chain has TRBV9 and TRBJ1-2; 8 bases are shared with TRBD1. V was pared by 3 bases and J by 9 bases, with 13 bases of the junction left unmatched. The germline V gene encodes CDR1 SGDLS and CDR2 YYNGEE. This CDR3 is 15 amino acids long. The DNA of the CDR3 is TGTGCCAGCAGCGCCGGACAGGGTGGGGTTTTTCGCTACACCTTC. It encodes CASSAGQGGVFRYTF.

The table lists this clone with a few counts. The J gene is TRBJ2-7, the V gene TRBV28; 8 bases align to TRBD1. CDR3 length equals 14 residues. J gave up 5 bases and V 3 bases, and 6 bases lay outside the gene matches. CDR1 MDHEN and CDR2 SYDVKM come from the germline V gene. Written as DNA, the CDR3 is TGTGCCAGCAGTTTCGGGCAGGGGGCAAACGAGCAGTACTTC. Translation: CASSFGQGANEQYF.

CDR3 DNA: TGTGCCAGCAGTTTATCACGGGCTAGCGGGGGATACGAGCAGTACTTC. It encodes CASSLSRASGGYEQYF. This rearrangement joins TRBV28 to TRBJ2-7, with 10 bases aligning to TRBD2. The germline V gene encodes CDR1 MDHEN and CDR2 SYDVKM. This CDR3 comprises 16 residues. Trimming took 1 base from V and 4 from J; bases not matched to a gene: 7.

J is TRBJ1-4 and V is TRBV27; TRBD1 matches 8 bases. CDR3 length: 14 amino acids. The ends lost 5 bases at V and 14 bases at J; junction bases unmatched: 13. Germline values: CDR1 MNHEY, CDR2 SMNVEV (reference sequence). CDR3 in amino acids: CASSGTGQRGKLFF. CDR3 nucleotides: TGTGCCAGCAGTGGGACAGGTCAGAGGGGAAAGCTGTTTTTT.

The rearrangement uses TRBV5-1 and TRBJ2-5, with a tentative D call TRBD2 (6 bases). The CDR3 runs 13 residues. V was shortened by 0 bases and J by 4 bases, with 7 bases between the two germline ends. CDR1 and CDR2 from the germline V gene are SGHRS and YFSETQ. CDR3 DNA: TGCGCCAGCAGCTTGGTGGGAGGAGAGACCCAGTACTTC. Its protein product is CASSLVGGETQYF.

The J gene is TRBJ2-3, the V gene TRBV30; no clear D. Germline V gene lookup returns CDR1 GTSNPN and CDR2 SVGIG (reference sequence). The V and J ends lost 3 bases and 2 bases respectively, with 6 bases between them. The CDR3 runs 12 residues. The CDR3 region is CAWRSATDTQYF. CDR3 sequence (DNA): TGTGCCTGGAGGAGCGCCACAGATACGCAGTATTTT.

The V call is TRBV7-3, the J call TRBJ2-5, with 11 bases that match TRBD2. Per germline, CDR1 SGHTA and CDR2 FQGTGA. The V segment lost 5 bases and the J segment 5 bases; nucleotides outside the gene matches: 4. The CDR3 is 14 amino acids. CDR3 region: CASSTSGGQETQYF. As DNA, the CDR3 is TGTGCCAGCAGCACTAGCGGGGGCCAGGAGACCCAGTACTTC.

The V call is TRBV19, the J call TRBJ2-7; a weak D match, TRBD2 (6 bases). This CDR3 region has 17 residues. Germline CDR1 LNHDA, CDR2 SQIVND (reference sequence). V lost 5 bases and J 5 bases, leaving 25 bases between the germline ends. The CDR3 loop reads CASSPGSGLPYSHEQYF. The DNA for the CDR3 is TGTGCCAGTAGTCCAGGTTCGGGACTCCCCTATTCCCACGAGCAGTACTTC.

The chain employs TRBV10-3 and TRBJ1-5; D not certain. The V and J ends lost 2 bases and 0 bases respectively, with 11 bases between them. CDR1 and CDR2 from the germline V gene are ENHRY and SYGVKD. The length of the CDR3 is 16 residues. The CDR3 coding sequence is TGTGCCATCAGTGAGGGGGAGACATATAGCAATCAGCCCCAGCATTTT. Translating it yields CAISEGETYSNQPQHF.

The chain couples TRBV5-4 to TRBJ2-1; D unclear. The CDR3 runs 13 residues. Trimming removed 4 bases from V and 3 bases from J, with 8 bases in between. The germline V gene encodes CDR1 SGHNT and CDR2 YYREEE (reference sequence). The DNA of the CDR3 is TGTGCCAGCAGCATCCGTAACTACAATGAGCAGTTCTTC. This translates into CASSIRNYNEQFF.

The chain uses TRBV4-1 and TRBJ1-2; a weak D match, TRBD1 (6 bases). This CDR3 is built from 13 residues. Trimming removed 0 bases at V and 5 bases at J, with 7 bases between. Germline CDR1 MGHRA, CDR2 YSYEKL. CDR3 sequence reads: CASSQDGQYGYTF. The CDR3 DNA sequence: TGCGCCAGCAGCCAAGATGGACAGTATGGCTACACCTTC.

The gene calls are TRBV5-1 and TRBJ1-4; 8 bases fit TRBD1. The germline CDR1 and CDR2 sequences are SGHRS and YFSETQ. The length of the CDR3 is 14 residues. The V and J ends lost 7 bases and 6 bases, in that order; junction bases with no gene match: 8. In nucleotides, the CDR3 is TGCGCCAGCGGGTGGACAGGGTCTGATGAAAAACTGTTTTTT. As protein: CASGWTGSDEKLFF.

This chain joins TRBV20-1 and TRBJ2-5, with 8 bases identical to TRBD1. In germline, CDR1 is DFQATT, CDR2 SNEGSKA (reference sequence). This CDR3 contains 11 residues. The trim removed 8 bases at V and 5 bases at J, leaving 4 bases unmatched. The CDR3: CSTDRAETQYF. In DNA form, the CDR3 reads TGCAGTACGGACAGGGCGGAGACCCAGTACTTC.

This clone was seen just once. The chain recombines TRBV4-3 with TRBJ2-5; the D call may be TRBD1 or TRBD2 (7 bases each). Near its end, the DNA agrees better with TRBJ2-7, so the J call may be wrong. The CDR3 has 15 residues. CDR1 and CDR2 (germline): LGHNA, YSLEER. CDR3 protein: CASSQDQGGPYEQYF. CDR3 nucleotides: TGCGCCAGCAGCCAAGACCAGGGGGGGCCCTACGAGCAGTACTTC.

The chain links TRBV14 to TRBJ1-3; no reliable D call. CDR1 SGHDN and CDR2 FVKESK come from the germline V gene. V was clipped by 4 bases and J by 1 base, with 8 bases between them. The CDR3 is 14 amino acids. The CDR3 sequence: CASSLGGSGNTIYF. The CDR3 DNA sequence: TGTGCCAGCAGCCTGGGTGGATCTGGAAACACCATATATTTT.

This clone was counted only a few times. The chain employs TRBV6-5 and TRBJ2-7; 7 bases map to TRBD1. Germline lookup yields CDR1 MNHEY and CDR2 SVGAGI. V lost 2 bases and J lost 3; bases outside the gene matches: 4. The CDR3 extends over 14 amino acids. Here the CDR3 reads CASSYRDSNYEQYF. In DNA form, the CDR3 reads TGTGCCAGCAGTTACCGGGACAGCAACTACGAGCAGTACTTC.

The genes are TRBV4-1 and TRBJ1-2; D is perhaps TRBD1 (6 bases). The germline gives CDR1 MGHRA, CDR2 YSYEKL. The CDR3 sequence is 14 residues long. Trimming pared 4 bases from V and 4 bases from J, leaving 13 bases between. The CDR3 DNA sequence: TGCGCCAGCAGCCCAGCACAGGGAACCTATGGCTACACCTTC. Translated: CASSPAQGTYGYTF.

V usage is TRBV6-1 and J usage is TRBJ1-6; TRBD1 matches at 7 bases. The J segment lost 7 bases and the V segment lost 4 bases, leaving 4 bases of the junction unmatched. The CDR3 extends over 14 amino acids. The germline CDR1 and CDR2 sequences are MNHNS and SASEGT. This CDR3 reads CASSVGTENSPLHF. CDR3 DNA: TGTGCCAGCAGTGTCGGGACAGAAAATTCACCCCTCCACTTT.

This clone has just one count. The CDR3 spells CASSSDNEKLFF. DNA of the CDR3: TGCGCCAGCAGCTCGGATAATGAAAAACTGTTTTTT. The chain combines TRBV5-1 with TRBJ1-4; D call uncertain. Looked up from germline, CDR1 is SGHRS and CDR2 is YFSETQ. The CDR3 covers 12 residues. V was clipped by 3 bases and J by 4 bases, with 4 bases between them.